The 10 T cell receptor beta chains below come from one sample, sequenced in a study of a mutant IDH1 vaccine in newly diagnosed glioma. No antigens are known for them. Time point meaning: week 11, during vaccination. The investigators gave 300 ug of mutant IDH1 20-mer peptide in each vaccine dose, together with topical imiquimod. This table comes from immunoSEQ multiplex PCR, and its TCRdb copy is limited to in-frame clones, with some not included. The sample lists 25,000 to 35,000 clones; about 90% were seen once. This sample comprised PBMCs, obtained from a glioma patient whose treatment included an IDH1 peptide vaccine. Every receptor here comes from a man aged 18 to 30 with glioma.

The chain combines TRBV4-3 with TRBJ2-5; D may match TRBD1 or TRBD2 (6 bases each). Trimming cost V 0 bases and J 4 bases, with 15 bases left between them. CDR1 is LGHNA, CDR2 YSLEER, per germline. The CDR3 loop spans 16 amino acids. The CDR3 protein is CASSQEWWGAGETQYF. The CDR3 DNA reads TGCGCCAGCAGCCAAGAATGGTGGGGGGCGGGAGAGACCCAGTACTTC.

The rearrangement uses TRBV15 and TRBJ1-2; no firm D call. Trimming took 0 bases from V and 4 from J, leaving 6 bases between them. Germline V gene data show CDR1 as LNHNV and CDR2 as YYDKDF (reference sequence). The CDR3 spans 13 residues. For the CDR3, the DNA is TGTGCCACCAGCAGAGATGGGAGCTATGGCTACACCTTC. As protein: CATSRDGSYGYTF.

This rearrangement joins TRBV5-6 to TRBJ2-5; tentative D call: TRBD2 (6 bases). Between the trimmed V and J ends, which lost 0 bases and 2 bases, there was a span of 11 bases. This CDR3 spans 15 amino acids. Per the germline V gene, CDR1 is SGHDT and CDR2 is YYEEEE. The CDR3 DNA is TGTGCCAGCAGCTTGGGGGCGGGGCCGCAAGAGACCCAGTACTTC. Its translation is CASSLGAGPQETQYF.

The chain links TRBV5-6 to TRBJ1-1; 7 bases map to TRBD1. Germline V CDR1 and CDR2: SGHDT, YYEEEE. J was trimmed by 8 bases and V by 4 bases; bases with no gene match: 8. The CDR3 has 13 amino acids. As DNA, the CDR3 is TGTGCCAGCAGCCCGGACAGGAGATTCGAAGCTTTCTTT. Amino acids: CASSPDRRFEAFF.

This rearrangement joins TRBV9 to TRBJ2-7, with 8 bases lining up with TRBD2. The CDR3 consists of 14 residues. CDR1 is SGDLS, CDR2 YYNGEE, per germline. After removal of 0 bases from V and 4 bases from J, the junction contained 3 bases not matched to a gene. The CDR3 here is CASSVAASGYEQYF. For the CDR3, the DNA is TGTGCCAGCAGCGTAGCGGCTAGCGGGTACGAGCAGTACTTC.

The rearrangement links TRBV4-3 to TRBJ2-3, with 8 bases lining up with TRBD2. The CDR3 has 16 residues. V lost 0 bases and J lost 6; bases outside the gene matches: 8. Germline V gene data show CDR1 as LGHNA and CDR2 as YSLEER. The CDR3, as DNA: TGCGCCAGCAGCCAAGAGGGCGGCGGGAGGTATGATACGCAGTATTTT. Amino acid sequence: CASSQEGGGRYDTQYF.

The V gene is TRBV25-1, the J gene TRBJ2-6; D not resolved. Germline V gene sequence: CDR1 MGHDK, CDR2 SYGVNS. CDR3 size: 15 residues. V was cut by 3 bases and J by 0 bases, with 6 bases left in between. The CDR3 nucleotides are TGTGCCAGCAGTGAGACCCACTCTGGGGCCAACGTCCTGACTTTC. Translating gives CASSETHSGANVLTF.

The gene calls are TRBV5-6 and TRBJ2-7; TRBD2 is a possible D gene (6 bases). This CDR3 has 13 amino acids. Germline V gene data show CDR1 as SGHDT and CDR2 as YYEEEE. The V end was cut by 4 bases, the J end by 4 bases, with 12 bases between. This CDR3 is CASSPGTEYEQYF. CDR3 nucleotides: TGTGCCAGCAGCCCGGGGACTGAGTACGAGCAGTACTTC.

Only one count was recorded for this clone. The chain couples TRBV19 to TRBJ1-1; the D is unclear. V lost 4 bases to trimming and J lost 3 bases, with 3 bases between them. The V gene's germline CDR1 is LNHDA and CDR2 SQIVND (reference sequence). The CDR3 consists of 11 residues. The CDR3 DNA reads as TGTGCCAGTAGTAAGTACACTGAAGCTTTCTTT. The encoded protein is CASSKYTEAFF.

The genes are TRBV5-6 and TRBJ2-2; D is possibly TRBD1 (5 bases). Per germline, CDR1 SGHDT and CDR2 YYEEEE. V was cut by 3 bases and J by 0 bases, with 9 bases left in between. This CDR3 contains 15 residues. CDR3 region: CASSSLTANTGELFF. The CDR3 DNA reads as TGTGCCAGCAGCTCATTGACAGCGAACACCGGGGAGCTGTTTTTT.